These T cell receptor beta chains were read from a single sample in a study of blood T cell repertoires in COVID-19. Generated by immunoSEQ multiplex PCR, the TCRdb table keeps only in-frame clones and is missing some. This table holds about 250,000 clones, roughly 85% found once. Sequenced sample: PBMCs or T cells enriched from blood (not recorded which). The receptors were sampled from a woman in her 50s with acute COVID-19. CDR3s include the opening cysteine and the closing phenylalanine or tryptophan. D genes are given only for firm matches. For some rows the clone size is stated as once, few or many, or as a class when expanded; others skip it.

TRBD1,TRBV6-2/TRBV6-3,NA,TRBJ2-2,TGTGCCAGCAGTTTCGTAAGGGGGCGCTCCGGGGAGCTGTTTTTT,CASSFVRGRSGELFF
TRBD1,TRBV6-4,NA,TRBJ2-7,TGTGCCAATCCGGGACAGACCTACGAGCAGTACTTC,CANPGQTYEQYF
NA,TRBV5-5,NA,TRBJ1-5,TGTGCCAGCAGCTTGATCTGGCCCCAGTGCAATCAGCCCCAGCATTTT,CASSLIWPQCNQPQHF
NA,TRBV27,NA,TRBJ1-2,TGTGCCAGCACCCCAAACCACCTCGGGGGGGGACGTGGCTATGGCTACACCTTC,CASTPNHLGGGRGYGYTF
NA,TRBV19,NA,TRBJ2-5,TGTGCCAGTAGTGACCAGGGAGGAGAGACCCAGTACTTC,CASSDQGGETQYF
NA,TRBV9,NA,TRBJ2-1,TGTGCCAGCAGCTCGATACAGGGTAGAGGGAATGAGCAGTTCTTC,CASSSIQGRGNEQFF
NA,TRBV27,NA,TRBJ2-3,TGTGCCAGCAGTTTCTCCACTAGCACAGATACGCAGTATTTT,CASSFSTSTDTQYF
NA,TRBV19,NA,TRBJ1-2,TGTGCCAGTAGGCCGGGGGGATCGAGGGGCTACACCTTC,CASRPGGSRGYTF
NA,TRBV3-1/TRBV3-2,few,TRBJ1-2,TGTGCCAGCAGCCAAGAGGGAGGGAATCGTGGAGGCTACACCTTC,CASSQEGGNRGGYTF
NA,TRBV19,NA,TRBJ1-2,TGTGCCAGTACCCAGGGTGGTGGGGGCTACACCTTC,CASTQGGGGYTF
NA,TRBV23-1,NA,TRBJ1-5,TGCGCCAGCAGTCAATCGCGGGCAGGGGTAGTCCAGCCCCAGCATTTT,CASSQSRAGVVQPQHF
NA,TRBV21-1,NA,TRBJ2-3,TGTGCCAGCAGCAAAGCAAGAGCTAGCGGGGGAAAGGATACGCAGTATTTT,CASSKARASGGKDTQYF
NA,TRBV30,once,TRBJ1-1,TGTGCCTGGAGTGTACGCGGTGGGAGGAATACTGAAGCTTTCTTT,CAWSVRGGRNTEAFF
NA,TRBV9,NA,TRBJ1-2,TGTGCCAGCAGCGTAGATCTGGGGCTTAACTATGGCTACACCTTC,CASSVDLGLNYGYTF
NA,TRBV15,NA,TRBJ2-1,TGTGCCACCAGCAGAGATGGTGCGGGGCAGACCTACAATGAGCAGTTCTTC,CATSRDGAGQTYNEQFF
NA,TRBV19,once,TRBJ1-2,TGTGCCAGTAGTATTCAGGGACTGAACTATGGCTACACCTTC,CASSIQGLNYGYTF
TRBD1,TRBV10-3,NA,TRBJ1-5,TGTGCCATCAGGGACAGGGATAGCAATCAGCCCCAGCATTTT,CAIRDRDSNQPQHF
TRBD1,TRBV5-1,NA,TRBJ1-1,TGCGCCAGCAGCTTACGGGACAGCCTGAACACTGAAGCTTTCTTT,CASSLRDSLNTEAFF
TRBD2,TRBV7-2,few,TRBJ2-7,TGTGCCAGCAGCTTAGTCGGGGGGGCCGCCGAGCAGTACTTC,CASSLVGGAAEQYF
TRBD1,TRBV5-1,NA,TRBJ2-7,TGCGCCAGCAGCAGGGACAGGGAGCTTTACGAGCAGTACTTC,CASSRDRELYEQYF
NA,TRBV18,once,TRBJ1-2,TGTGCCAGCTCACCAGATAGGGGGTCCTATGGCTACACCTTC,CASSPDRGSYGYTF
TRBD2,TRBV7-9,NA,TRBJ2-7,TGTGCCAGCAGCTTAGAGGGGACTAGCCTCGAGCAGTACTTC,CASSLEGTSLEQYF
TRBD2,TRBV7-8,NA,TRBJ2-3,TGTGCCAGCAGCTTAGTTGGGACTAGCGGTACCGGGGCGCAGTATTTT,CASSLVGTSGTGAQYF
TRBD1,TRBV3-1/TRBV3-2,NA,TRBJ1-1,TGTGCCAGCAGCCTAGGGACAGCGAACACTGAAGCTTTCTTT,CASSLGTANTEAFF
TRBD2,TRBV5-1,NA,TRBJ2-2,TGCGCCAGCAGCGAGGTAGCGGGATGGGCCGGGGAGCTGTTTTTT,CASSEVAGWAGELFF
TRBD2,TRBV19,NA,TRBJ2-5,TGTGCCAGTAGTACCGGCGGGGGACGTAGGGCGCGAGAGACCCAGTACTTC,CASSTGGGRRARETQYF
NA,TRBV4-1,NA,TRBJ1-6,TGCGCCAGCACCCAAGGGAGGGTATGGGATTCACCCCTCCACTTT,CASTQGRVWDSPLHF
NA,TRBV19,NA,TRBJ1-2,TGTGCCAGTAGTATGACTGCTTATGGCTACACCTTC,CASSMTAYGYTF
NA,TRBV2,NA,TRBJ1-1,TGTGCCAGCAGACCCCCATCTGGGACACATGGGGGAGCTTTCTTT,CASRPPSGTHGGAFF
TRBD1,TRBV7-8,NA,TRBJ2-1,TGTGCCAGCAGCCCTGGGACAGGGGATTTGAATGAGCAGTTCTTC,CASSPGTGDLNEQFF
NA,TRBV6-6,NA,TRBJ1-1,TGTGCCAGCAGTCCCCGGGGTCGGACAGTAAACACTGAAGCTTTCTTT,CASSPRGRTVNTEAFF
TRBD1,TRBV2,NA,TRBJ1-5,TGTGCCAGCGGTTCGACAGGGAGTAGGGTTCAGCCCCAGCATTTT,CASGSTGSRVQPQHF
NA,TRBV9,NA,TRBJ2-1,TGTGCCAGCAGCGTAGCCTCGACTATCCCATGGAATGAGCAGTTCTTC,CASSVASTIPWNEQFF
NA,TRBV30,NA,TRBJ2-7,TGTGCCTGGAGGGGTGGTGCAGGGCAGACCTCCTACGAGCAGTACTTC,CAWRGGAGQTSYEQYF
TRBD1,TRBV19,NA,TRBJ1-5,TGTGCCAGTAGTGTTCAGGGGGCTCGCAATCAGCCCCAGCATTTT,CASSVQGARNQPQHF
NA,TRBV19,NA,TRBJ1-2,TGTGCCAGTAGTATACAGGGTTCTGACTATGGCTACACCTTC,CASSIQGSDYGYTF
TRBD1,TRBV30,NA,TRBJ2-5,TGTGCCTGGAGTGTAGGGGGACAGGGTGCCGAGACCCAGTACTTC,CAWSVGGQGAETQYF
NA,TRBV12-3/TRBV12-4,NA,TRBJ2-7,TGTGCCAGCAGTTTTGCAGGTAACGAGCAGTACTTC,CASSFAGNEQYF
NA,TRBV11-2,NA,TRBJ1-2,TGTGCCAGCAGCTTAATCAGGGTCCCGTCGGGCTACACCTTC,CASSLIRVPSGYTF
NA,TRBV9,NA,TRBJ1-1,TGTGCCAGCAGCCCAGGCATAGGAGGCCAGGACACTGAAGCTTTCTTT,CASSPGIGGQDTEAFF
NA,TRBV27,NA,TRBJ1-6,TGTGCCAGCACCTTAGAGGGCAGGCTGGATTCACCCCTCCACTTT,CASTLEGRLDSPLHF